This passage covers 8 T cell receptor beta chains from one sample sequenced in a study of technical replicates of blood from several donors. The table came from immunoSEQ multiplex PCR; TCRdb's copy has only in-frame clones and leaves some out. Here the sample spans some 71,000 clones, roughly 97% being singletons. The sample was T cells isolated from PBMCs. These receptors were collected from a human donor in good health.

The chain carries TRBV5-1 and TRBJ1-5, with D possibly being TRBD1 (5 bases). The CDR3 consists of 15 residues. Germline CDR1 is SGHRS and CDR2 is YFSETQ. V was pared by 0 bases and J by 5 bases, with 12 bases between. The CDR3 DNA reads as TGCGCCAGCAGCTTGGGTAGGGGCAGAGATCAGCCCCAGCATTTT. As protein: CASSLGRGRDQPQHF.

In this sample, this clone turned up once. The V call is TRBV5-1, the J call TRBJ1-2; possibly TRBD1 for D (5 bases). In germline, CDR1 is SGHRS, CDR2 YFSETQ. V gave up 2 bases and J gave up 3 bases, with 8 bases separating them. The CDR3 totals 13 residues. The CDR3 sequence: CASSFQGYYGYTF. In DNA form, the CDR3 reads TGCGCCAGCAGCTTCCAGGGTTACTATGGCTACACCTTC.

This clone occurred once. The chain couples TRBV5-4 to TRBJ2-5, with D maybe TRBD1 (6 bases). Between the trimmed V and J ends, which lost 0 bases and 7 bases, there was a span of 10 bases. Germline CDR1 reads SGHNT; CDR2 reads YYREEE (reference sequence). This CDR3 has 13 amino acids. CDR3 nucleotide sequence: TGTGCCAGCAGCTTGGACAGGGAAGGGACCCAGTACTTC. Translating gives CASSLDREGTQYF.

This chain links TRBV5-6 with TRBJ2-4; a possible D gene is TRBD1 (6 bases). The CDR3 contains 12 residues. With 3 bases removed from V and 6 bases from J, the gap between germline ends came to 7 bases. Germline V gives CDR1 SGHDT, CDR2 YYEEEE. The CDR3 loop is CASSSDRNIQYF. In DNA form, the CDR3 reads TGTGCCAGCAGCTCGGACAGAAACATTCAGTACTTC.

The genes are TRBV18 and TRBJ2-3; 9 positions agree with TRBD1. The trim removed 4 bases at V and 0 bases at J, leaving 2 bases unmatched. The germline gives CDR1 KGHSH, CDR2 LQKENI. CDR3 length: 15 residues. CDR3 sequence reads: CASSLGQGSTDTQYF. The CDR3 DNA reads TGTGCCAGCTCACTTGGACAGGGGAGCACAGATACGCAGTATTTT.

The rearrangement links TRBV6-5 to TRBJ2-2; 9 positions agree with TRBD1. V was clipped by 5 bases and J by 5 bases; unmatched bases: 6. The CDR3 runs to 15 residues. The germline V gene encodes CDR1 MNHEY and CDR2 SVGAGI. Here the CDR3 DNA reads TGTGCCAGCAGTCCTGGGACAGGGTGGACCGGGGAGCTGTTTTTT. This translates into CASSPGTGWTGELFF.

The chain recombines TRBV18 with TRBJ1-1; 7 nucleotides agree with TRBD1. This CDR3 region has 14 residues. The germline V gene has CDR1 KGHSH and CDR2 LQKENI. V lost 6 bases, J lost 5 bases, and 9 bases stayed unmatched. As DNA, the CDR3 is TGTGCCAGCTCCCCAGTAGGGGGCCAGACTGAAGCTTTCTTT. Translation: CASSPVGGQTEAFF.

J is TRBJ2-2 and V is TRBV6-6, with D maybe TRBD2 (7 bases). The CDR3 has 16 amino acids. Germline CDR1 reads MNHNY; CDR2 reads SVGAGI (reference sequence). Trimming took 6 bases from V and 1 from J, leaving 15 bases between them. The CDR3 nucleotides are TGTGCCAGCAGCTTGGGGGGGCGGGAGAACACCGGGGAGCTGTTTTTT. This encodes CASSLGGRENTGELFF.